This is a list of T cell receptor beta chains from one sample in a study of blood T cell repertoires in COVID-19. Generated by immunoSEQ multiplex PCR, the TCRdb table keeps only in-frame clones and is missing some. Seen here are 200,000 to 250,000 clones, about 85% observed once, and the top ten hold less than 2%. Specimen: peripheral blood. These receptors came from a man in his 70s with acute or convalescent COVID-19. Each CDR3 is given with its conserved first and last residue. Fields, in order: D gene, clone size, J gene, V gene, CDR3 DNA, CDR3 protein. D genes are given only for firm matches. Expanded clones are given a class, and other clones once, few, many or no size at all.

TRBD2 | NA | TRBJ2-2 | TRBV4-1 | TGCGCCAGCAGCCAAGTCCCGGGAGGGCCAGTCACCGGGGAGCTGTTTTTT | CASSQVPGGPVTGELFF
TRBD1 | NA | TRBJ2-7 | TRBV12-3/TRBV12-4 | TGTGCCAGCAGTGTGGGACAGAACTACGAGCAGTACTTC | CASSVGQNYEQYF
NA | NA | TRBJ1-5 | TRBV28 | TGTGCCAACGGGCCTCTCGGGGGTCAGCCCCAGCATTTT | CANGPLGGQPQHF
TRBD2 | NA | TRBJ2-1 | TRBV6-5 | TGTGCCAGCAGGACCGGGACTACTTCCTACAATGAGCAGTTCTTC | CASRTGTTSYNEQFF
TRBD2 | few | TRBJ2-1 | TRBV6-4 | TGTGCCAGCAGCCGGACTAGCGGAGAGTACAATGAGCAGTTCTTC | CASSRTSGEYNEQFF
TRBD1 | NA | TRBJ1-5 | TRBV10-3 | TGTGCCATCAACGACAGGGGGAGCAATCAGCCCCAGCATTTT | CAINDRGSNQPQHF
TRBD1 | NA | TRBJ1-5 | TRBV5-6 | TGTGCCAGCAGCTCCCATGACAGGGGCCTACTTAATCAGCCCCAGCATTTT | CASSSHDRGLLNQPQHF
TRBD2 | NA | TRBJ2-1 | TRBV7-2 | TGTGCCAGCAGCTTAGCCTTTGGGACTAGCGGGAGCTACTTACGGAATGAGCAGTTCTTC | CASSLAFGTSGSYLRNEQFF
TRBD1 | few | TRBJ2-7 | TRBV5-1 | TGCGCCAGCAGCTTGGCCGTATCCCCAACAGGGGTAAAAGACGAGCAGTACTTC | CASSLAVSPTGVKDEQYF
TRBD1 | NA | TRBJ1-1 | TRBV15 | TGTGCCACCAGGGGGGGACAGCAACTAAACACTGAAGCTTTCTTT | CATRGGQQLNTEAFF
TRBD1 | NA | TRBJ1-2 | TRBV4-1 | TGCGCCAGCAGCCAAGAGGTCATGACAGGGGGCTATGGCTACACCTTC | CASSQEVMTGGYGYTF